A selection of T cell receptor beta chains follows, all from one sample in a study of cytomegalovirus exposure and HLA in healthy donors. TCRdb's copy holds only in-frame clones and misses some; the assay was immunoSEQ multiplex PCR. The repertoire has 60,000 to 95,000 clones, about 78% of them found once; the top ten carry roughly 8.9%. The sample was PBMCs. These receptors originate from a middle-aged woman in good health and CMV-seropositive. Each CDR3 is given with its conserved first and last residue. A D gene is named only where the DNA matches it firmly.

d_call j_call v_call cdr3_aa
. TRBJ1-2 TRBV19 CASSIVLADYGYTF
. TRBJ1-4 TRBV7-2 CASSSRGGEKKLFF
. TRBJ2-7 TRBV6-5 CASNQPGYEQYF
. TRBJ2-3 TRBV7-9 CASSLGAGLGTQYF
. TRBJ1-5 TRBV28 CASTSVRGPQHF
. TRBJ2-3 TRBV28 CASSWGVEGTDTQYF
TRBD2 TRBJ2-5 TRBV6-1 CASSVGLAGGGGETQYF
. TRBJ2-1 TRBV7-9 CASSLTVNEQFF
TRBD1 TRBJ2-7 TRBV6-6 CASSKGTGQTYEQYF
. TRBJ2-7 TRBV2 CASRGGLGAYEQYF
. TRBJ1-2 TRBV6-1 CASSLIANYGYTF
TRBD1 TRBJ1-1 TRBV7-9 CASSLAGQGNTEAFF
TRBD2 TRBJ2-7 TRBV10-3 CAISSGTSGGTLNYEQYF
. TRBJ1-4 TRBV6-1 CASWAGAGSNEKLFF
TRBD2 TRBJ2-5 TRBV11-2 CASSNRGGNQETQYF
TRBD1 TRBJ1-1 TRBV28 CASSSGQGTTEAFF
. TRBJ1-2 TRBV2 CASSEDEGLKYGYTF
TRBD2 TRBJ2-3 TRBV5-1 CASSLRPAGGVTDTQYF
TRBD2 TRBJ2-1 TRBV6-5 CASNSGTPYNEQFF
. TRBJ1-6 TRBV4-1 CASSQATGAYSPLHF
TRBD1 TRBJ1-1 TRBV11-2 CASKITGEGTEAFF
. TRBJ1-4 TRBV6-4 CASSGNPHPNEKLFF
. TRBJ1-2 TRBV6-1 CATNTGIYGYTF
TRBD1 TRBJ2-2 TRBV4-3 CASSQMDRGFTGELFF
. TRBJ1-2 TRBV18 CASSPRERDGYTF
. TRBJ2-7 TRBV18 CASSPPPDSYEQYF
. TRBJ1-1 TRBV19 CASRRQAMNTEAFF
. TRBJ2-7 TRBV30 CAWSGGSPGYEQYF